These T cell receptor beta chains were read from a single sample in a study of Graves' ophthalmopathy and Graves' hyperthyroidism. TCRdb reprocessed the multiplex PCR reads via MiXCR and lists one record per CDR3 protein. This sample yields about 410,000 distinct CDR3 sequences, of which approximately 16% are seen a single time; around 1.6% belongs to the top ten. Sequences were obtained from peripheral blood. The receptor source for this set is a woman aged 18-29 years with Graves' ophthalmopathy. Each CDR3 is given with its conserved first and last residue. D genes are given only for firm matches. Expanded clones get a size class; other rows say once, few or many, or leave the size out.

d_call: -; clone_size: many; v_call: TRBV6-1; j_call: TRBJ1-5; cdr3_nt: TGTGCCAGCAGTGAAATGCTTGGTCAGCCCCAGCATTTT; cdr3_aa: CASSEMLGQPQHF
d_call: TRBD1; clone_size: many; v_call: TRBV12-3/TRBV12-4; j_call: TRBJ2-7; cdr3_nt: TGTGCCAGCAGTTTTGGTGGACAGGGTTTTTACGAGCAGTACTTC; cdr3_aa: CASSFGGQGFYEQYF
d_call: TRBD2; clone_size: many; v_call: TRBV7-2; j_call: TRBJ2-7; cdr3_nt: TGTGCCAGCAGCTCCTCCGGGACTAGGGCCCTTGAGCAGTACTTC; cdr3_aa: CASSSSGTRALEQYF
d_call: TRBD1; clone_size: few; v_call: TRBV13; j_call: TRBJ2-5; cdr3_nt: TGTGCCAGCAGCTCCTCCGGGACAGCTCGTGCCCAGTACTTC; cdr3_aa: CASSSSGTARAQYF
d_call: -; clone_size: -; v_call: TRBV30; j_call: TRBJ1-2; cdr3_nt: TGTGCCTGGAGTGTTTTGGGGGGGTATGGCTACACCTTC; cdr3_aa: CAWSVLGGYGYTF
d_call: -; clone_size: many; v_call: TRBV24-1; j_call: TRBJ2-7; cdr3_nt: TGTGCCACCAGTGCCGGACACGAGCAGTACTTC; cdr3_aa: CATSAGHEQYF
d_call: -; clone_size: -; v_call: TRBV7-6; j_call: TRBJ2-2; cdr3_nt: TGTGCCAGCAGCCAAGACTGGAACACCGGGGAGCTGTTTTTT; cdr3_aa: CASSQDWNTGELFF
d_call: -; clone_size: many; v_call: TRBV6-1; j_call: TRBJ1-2; cdr3_nt: TGTGCCAGCAGTGAAGGATGGAGTTCCTATGGCTACACCTTC; cdr3_aa: CASSEGWSSYGYTF
d_call: -; clone_size: many; v_call: TRBV5-6; j_call: TRBJ1-1; cdr3_nt: TGTGCCAGCAGCTTCCGGACGGGGAACACTGAAGCTTTCTTT; cdr3_aa: CASSFRTGNTEAFF
d_call: -; clone_size: -; v_call: TRBV6-2/TRBV6-3; j_call: TRBJ2-7; cdr3_nt: TGTGCCAGCAGTTACCGGGCCGACAGGATACCCTCCTACGAGCAGTACTTC; cdr3_aa: CASSYRADRIPSYEQYF
d_call: TRBD2; clone_size: many; v_call: TRBV29-1; j_call: TRBJ2-5; cdr3_nt: TGCAGCGTCGGAAGAGGGACTAGCGGGGTGTCAGGGACCCAGTACTTC; cdr3_aa: CSVGRGTSGVSGTQYF
d_call: -; clone_size: few; v_call: TRBV18; j_call: TRBJ1-6; cdr3_nt: TGTGCCAGCTCATGGGGGAAAGATTCACCCCTCCACTTT; cdr3_aa: CASSWGKDSPLHF
d_call: -; clone_size: many; v_call: TRBV10-3; j_call: TRBJ2-5; cdr3_nt: TGTGCCATCAGTGAGCAAGTCCAAGAGACCCAGTACTTC; cdr3_aa: CAISEQVQETQYF
d_call: -; clone_size: many; v_call: TRBV10-2; j_call: TRBJ1-1; cdr3_nt: TGCGCCAGCAGGGGACAACCGAACACTGAAGCTTTCTTT; cdr3_aa: CASRGQPNTEAFF
d_call: TRBD1; clone_size: many; v_call: TRBV20-1; j_call: TRBJ2-5; cdr3_nt: TGCAGTGCCCACCTCGGAACAGGGGAAGAGACCCAGTACTTC; cdr3_aa: CSAHLGTGEETQYF
d_call: -; clone_size: few; v_call: TRBV5-1; j_call: TRBJ1-1; cdr3_nt: TGCGCCAGCAGCTTGCCGCAGGTTAACACTGAAGCTTTCTTT; cdr3_aa: CASSLPQVNTEAFF
d_call: -; clone_size: many; v_call: TRBV5-1; j_call: TRBJ2-7; cdr3_nt: TGCGCCAGCAGCGGAACCTACGAGCAGTACTTC; cdr3_aa: CASSGTYEQYF
d_call: TRBD1; clone_size: many; v_call: TRBV6-5; j_call: TRBJ1-1; cdr3_nt: TGTGCCAGCAGTAACCTCGACAGGGCAACGGTTCCCGAAGCTTTCTTT; cdr3_aa: CASSNLDRATVPEAFF
d_call: TRBD1; clone_size: many; v_call: TRBV12-3/TRBV12-4; j_call: TRBJ1-2; cdr3_nt: TGTGCCAGCACAGGGGGAGTCTATGGCTACACCTTC; cdr3_aa: CASTGGVYGYTF
d_call: TRBD1; clone_size: many; v_call: TRBV6-5; j_call: TRBJ1-2; cdr3_nt: TGTGCCAGTTTTACAGGGGGAGGGGGCTACACCTTC; cdr3_aa: CASFTGGGGYTF
d_call: -; clone_size: many; v_call: TRBV7-2; j_call: TRBJ1-5; cdr3_nt: TGTGCCAGCAGCCTAGGCAGGGATAGCAATCAGCCCCAGCATTTT; cdr3_aa: CASSLGRDSNQPQHF
d_call: TRBD2; clone_size: -; v_call: TRBV12-3/TRBV12-4; j_call: TRBJ2-5; cdr3_nt: TGTGCCAGCAGTTCTAGCGGAGGCGAGGCGGAGACCCAGTACTTC; cdr3_aa: CASSSSGGEAETQYF
d_call: -; clone_size: many; v_call: TRBV12-3/TRBV12-4; j_call: TRBJ2-4; cdr3_nt: TGTGCCAGCAGTTTAGCCCAACGCGTCCTAGCCAAAAACATTCAGTACTTC; cdr3_aa: CASSLAQRVLAKNIQYF
d_call: -; clone_size: -; v_call: TRBV30; j_call: TRBJ2-2; cdr3_nt: TGTGCCCGCCGCCGCCTGAACACCGGGGAGCTGTTTTTT; cdr3_aa: CARRRLNTGELFF
d_call: -; clone_size: many; v_call: TRBV28; j_call: TRBJ1-1; cdr3_nt: TGTGCCAGCAGCGGGGAAGGGGTTGGGAGCACTGAAGCTTTCTTT; cdr3_aa: CASSGEGVGSTEAFF
d_call: -; clone_size: many; v_call: TRBV6-5; j_call: TRBJ1-1; cdr3_nt: TGTGCCAGCAGTTACTCCCGGGGGGGCACTGAAGCTTTCTTT; cdr3_aa: CASSYSRGGTEAFF
d_call: -; clone_size: many; v_call: TRBV27; j_call: TRBJ1-2; cdr3_nt: TGTGCCAGCAGAAATGGGGGAGTGGACTATGGCTACACCTTC; cdr3_aa: CASRNGGVDYGYTF
d_call: TRBD1; clone_size: many; v_call: TRBV7-2; j_call: TRBJ2-7; cdr3_nt: TGTGCCAGCAGCACGCGGACAGGGTTCTACGAGCAGTACTTC; cdr3_aa: CASSTRTGFYEQYF
d_call: -; clone_size: many; v_call: TRBV6-1; j_call: TRBJ1-3; cdr3_nt: TGTGCCAGCAGTGGCCGGGGGGGAGTTGGAAACACCATATATTTT; cdr3_aa: CASSGRGGVGNTIYF
d_call: -; clone_size: many; v_call: TRBV15; j_call: TRBJ2-7; cdr3_nt: TGTGCCACCAGCAGCGCCTCCAGGGGCGAGCAGTACTTC; cdr3_aa: CATSSASRGEQYF
d_call: TRBD1; clone_size: few; v_call: TRBV6-2/TRBV6-3; j_call: TRBJ2-7; cdr3_nt: TGTGCCAGCTGTAATCACAGGGACAGACCCTACGAGCAGTACTTC; cdr3_aa: CASCNHRDRPYEQYF
d_call: -; clone_size: -; v_call: TRBV7-9; j_call: TRBJ2-5; cdr3_nt: TGTGCCAGCAGCAGTGACCCTTTTTGGACCCAGTACTTC; cdr3_aa: CASSSDPFWTQYF
d_call: -; clone_size: many; v_call: TRBV5-1; j_call: TRBJ1-1; cdr3_nt: TGCGCCAGCAGCTTCCGGGGGGGCCGTATGAACACTGAAGCTTTCTTT; cdr3_aa: CASSFRGGRMNTEAFF
d_call: -; clone_size: many; v_call: TRBV6-2/TRBV6-3; j_call: TRBJ2-7; cdr3_nt: TGTGCCAGCTCCGTAGGAAACGCGGGGCCGCCGCCGGGGTTC; cdr3_aa: CASSVGNAGPPPGF
d_call: -; clone_size: many; v_call: TRBV6-2/TRBV6-3; j_call: TRBJ2-2; cdr3_nt: TGTGCCAGCAGTTACAGACGGGGGACCGGGGAGCTGTTTTTT; cdr3_aa: CASSYRRGTGELFF
d_call: TRBD2; clone_size: many; v_call: TRBV6-1; j_call: TRBJ2-5; cdr3_nt: TGTGCCAGCAGTGAAGGGCGGGTAGCGGGGGGCCGGGAGACCCAGTACTTC; cdr3_aa: CASSEGRVAGGRETQYF
d_call: -; clone_size: many; v_call: TRBV28; j_call: TRBJ1-1; cdr3_nt: TGTGCCAGCAGTTTAGCGTCCAAAACTGAAGCTTTCTTT; cdr3_aa: CASSLASKTEAFF
d_call: -; clone_size: many; v_call: TRBV6-1; j_call: TRBJ1-1; cdr3_nt: TGTGCCAGCAGTGAAAATCTCATGAACACTGAAGCTTTCTTT; cdr3_aa: CASSENLMNTEAFF
d_call: -; clone_size: many; v_call: TRBV24-1; j_call: TRBJ2-3; cdr3_nt: TGTGCCACCAGTGACGGACCAGCAGATACGCAGTATTTT; cdr3_aa: CATSDGPADTQYF